The source of this T cell receptor (beta chain) is a study of blood T cell repertoires in COVID-19. Study as a whole: Sample material is recorded as cDNA or gDNA derived from T cells, B-cell-depleted T cells, or PBMCs.

J lost 11 bases, V lost 2 bases, and 10 bases had no gene match. CDR1 is SGHAT and CDR2 is FQNNGV in the germline V gene. CDR3 length: 14 residues. Data came from immunoSEQ multiplex PCR; TCRdb stores just in-frame clones and leaves some out. Of about 220,000 clones in the sample, just over 85% are singletons; the top ten hold less than 4.5%. Residents of approximately 25 US areas, aged about 18 to 95 years, made up the participants. The chain links TRBV11-2 to TRBJ1-1; TRBD1 aligns across 8 bases. The receptor was derived from a woman aged 35 to 49 with acute COVID-19. The sample consisted of PBMCs or T cells enriched from blood (not recorded which). The CDR3 loop reads CASSLSRQGASAFF. CDR3 nucleotides: TGTGCCAGCAGCTTATCCCGGCAGGGGGCCTCGGCTTTCTTT.